This T cell receptor beta chain comes out of a study of cytotoxic CD8 clonotypes in ibrutinib-treated CLL. Across the whole study: Averaging across samples gave approximately 260,000 productive templates and approximately 87,000 productive rearrangements.

As regards this clone: No antigen is known for it.

Findings and caveats of the study: Having risen at ibrutinib response, clonality had fallen back toward baseline by progression. Private clonotypes, not public ones, expanded at ibrutinib response.

With sequencing, the targeted depth ranged from 1 in 200,000 to 1 in 1 million T cells. Sequenced by immunoSEQ multiplex PCR; TCRdb stores in-frame clones only, minus some. The sample has about 300,000 clones; 67% are singletons. The specimen was PBMCs, collected after 36 months of ibrutinib treatment. The TCR sequence derives from a human donor with chronic lymphocytic leukemia.

The CDR3 nucleotides are TGCGCCAGCAGCTTGTTTGGGACAGGATCCTACGAGCAGTACTTC. This encodes CASSLFGTGSYEQYF. This chain connects TRBV5-1 to TRBJ2-7, with 8 bases matching TRBD1. V shed 1 base and J 1 base; nucleotides not matched to a gene: 4. The CDR3 consists of 15 residues. CDR1 and CDR2 (germline): SGHRS, YFSETQ.